Described below is a single T cell receptor beta chain sequence and its context. The assay was immunoSEQ multiplex PCR, and TCRdb's table has in-frame clones only and misses some. This table has about 220,000 clones, more than 80% appearing once. This sample is drawn from a study of blood T cell repertoires in COVID-19. CDR1 LNHNV and CDR2 YYDKDF come from the germline V gene (reference sequence). The CDR3 contains 16 residues. Trimming took off 0 bases at V and 1 base at J, with 10 bases between the two ends. The sequenced sample was PBMCs or T cells enriched from blood (not recorded which). The clonotype originates from a woman aged 18-30 years in a cohort exposed to, infected with or recovered from COVID-19 (not recorded which). This rearrangement joins TRBV15 to TRBJ1-5; D perhaps matches TRBD1 (6 bases). DNA of the CDR3: TGTGCCACCAGCAGAGATAGGGGACAAAGCAATCAGCCCCAGCATTTT. It translates to CATSRDRGQSNQPQHF.